This TCR beta chain came from a study of long-term antiretroviral therapy in people with HIV. Study details: Collection of the earliest samples took place about a decade ahead of the 2015 immediate-ART recommendation. Study-wide results and caveats: Among HIV repertoires, CDR3 length ranges were narrower than those of controls.

Version v3.0 of the immunoSEQ assay was performed at survey level. The assay was immunoSEQ multiplex PCR, and TCRdb's table has in-frame clones only and misses some. The table has almost 25,000 clones, around 80% seen once; the top ten hold about 2.3%. The ends were cut back, 3 bases at V and 8 bases at J, with 13 bases in the middle. The germline V gene has CDR1 LNHDA and CDR2 SQIVND (reference sequence). This CDR3 contains 13 residues. Regarding this clone: Its antigen is undetermined.

The receptor's source is a man aged 45 to 65 with HIV. The sample was unsorted PBMCs, taken 3 years after starting antiretroviral therapy. The chain couples TRBV19 to TRBJ1-1, with D possibly being TRBD1 (6 bases). CDR3 sequence reads: CASSINTGSEAFF. DNA of the CDR3: TGTGCCAGTAGTATCAATACAGGGTCGGAAGCTTTCTTT.